This is a list of T cell receptor beta chains from one sample in a study of CD8 T cells in Susac syndrome. TCRdb re-called the immunoSEQ multiplex PCR reads through MiXCR, storing one row per CDR3 protein. The table records about 440,000 distinct CDR3 sequences, around 85% of them present only once. Sequencing used CD8+ T cells from PBMCs. Receptor source: a human donor with multiple sclerosis. Each CDR3 is given with its conserved first and last residue. Each record gives: V gene, D gene, J gene, clone size, CDR3 DNA, CDR3 protein. D genes are given only for firm matches. Not all rows give a size; the values are once, few, many and, for expanded clones, a class.

TRBV9,TRBD1,TRBJ1-2,-,TGTGCCAGCAGCGGTTACAGGGGAAGTAACTATGGCTACACCTTC,CASSGYRGSNYGYTF
TRBV12-3/TRBV12-4,-,TRBJ1-4,-,TGTGCCAGCAGTTTCGGACTTCGGATGAGAAAACTGTTTTTT,CASSFGLRMRKLFF
TRBV19,-,TRBJ1-1,once,TGTGCCAGTAGACCGGGCGCAGAGCTGAACACTGAAGCTTTCTTT,CASRPGAELNTEAFF
TRBV4-1,-,TRBJ2-2,-,TGCGCCAGCAGCCAAGAGGGGGGAGGGGGCGTGATGACCGGGGAGCTGTTTTTT,CASSQEGGGGVMTGELFF
TRBV7-6,TRBD1,TRBJ2-3,-,TGTGCCAGCAGCTTCTTGGACAGGGGAACAGATACGCAGTATTTT,CASSFLDRGTDTQYF
TRBV4-1,TRBD2,TRBJ2-3,-,TGCGCCAGCAGCCAAGCGGGGCCTAGCGGGGGCCCAGCTTTAGATACGCAGTATTTT,CASSQAGPSGGPALDTQYF
TRBV11-3,-,TRBJ2-2,-,TGTGCCAGCAGCTTAGATTCAGGGTACACCGGGGAGCTGTTTTTT,CASSLDSGYTGELFF
TRBV19,TRBD1,TRBJ1-2,once,TGTGGCGCCGGGACAGGGGATTACTATGGCTACACCTTC,CGAGTGDYYGYTF
TRBV27,-,TRBJ2-1,-,TGTGCCAGCTCGACTATAGGACAGTACAATGAGCAGTTCTTC,CASSTIGQYNEQFF
TRBV6-1,-,TRBJ2-1,few,TGTGCCAGCAGTCCAGCGGGCGATGAGCAGTTCTTC,CASSPAGDEQFF
TRBV12-3/TRBV12-4,-,TRBJ1-1,-,TGTGCCAGCAGTTTTAGGGCGGGACAAGTTGTTGAAGCTTTCTTT,CASSFRAGQVVEAFF
TRBV5-6,TRBD2,TRBJ2-7,-,TGTGCCAGCAGCGTTCGGGGGGAAACCGTCCACGAGCAGTACTTC,CASSVRGETVHEQYF
TRBV6-5,-,TRBJ1-2,-,TGTGCCAGCAGTTACACGGAGCCGCTGACGGGGGGCTACACCTTC,CASSYTEPLTGGYTF
TRBV4-1,-,TRBJ1-1,-,TGCGCCAGCAGCCAAGATGAGGGACGGATGAACACTGAAGCTTTCTTT,CASSQDEGRMNTEAFF
TRBV10-3,-,TRBJ2-2,-,TGTGCCATCAGTGAAGGGGCAGCGGAGGGCAGGGAGCTGTTTTTT,CAISEGAAEGRELFF
TRBV27,-,TRBJ2-3,-,TGTGCCAGCAGGAAAACTAGCACAGATACGCAGTATTTT,CASRKTSTDTQYF
TRBV5-1,-,TRBJ2-5,-,TGCGCCAGCAGCTTGTTAGACAGGACTGATGAGACCCAGTACTTC,CASSLLDRTDETQYF
TRBV5-1,-,TRBJ1-5,-,TGCGCCAGCAGCTTGGGAGACAACGCTAATCAGCCCCAGCATTTT,CASSLGDNANQPQHF
TRBV6-5,-,TRBJ2-5,few,TGTGCCAGCAGTTACGGGTTCGACCAAGAGACCCAGTACTTC,CASSYGFDQETQYF
TRBV5-1,TRBD1,TRBJ2-7,-,TGCGCCAGCAGCTTTTGGGTCGGGGACAGCTCCTACGAGCAGTACTTC,CASSFWVGDSSYEQYF
TRBV21-1,-,TRBJ2-3,once,TGTGCCAGCACGCGGACGACTAGCGGAAACACAGATACGCAGTATTTT,CASTRTTSGNTDTQYF
TRBV4-1,-,TRBJ2-1,-,TGCGCCAGCAGCCAACTCTTCGGCAATGAGCAGTTCTTC,CASSQLFGNEQFF
TRBV30,-,TRBJ2-7,-,TGTGCCTCCTTGACAGCTACCTACGAGCAGTACTTC,CASLTATYEQYF
TRBV9,TRBD2,TRBJ2-2,once,TGTGCCAGCAGCGCCGGACCCCTAGCGGGGGATAACACCGGGGAGCTGTTTTTT,CASSAGPLAGDNTGELFF
TRBV12-3/TRBV12-4,TRBD2,TRBJ2-5,once,TGTGCCAGCAGTTTGCTTAGCGGGGGGGCGAAGACCCAGTACTTC,CASSLLSGGAKTQYF
TRBV20-1,TRBD2,TRBJ2-7,-,TGCAGTGCTCTGGGACTAGCGGGTTCCTCCTACGAGCAGTACTTC,CSALGLAGSSYEQYF
TRBV7-9,-,TRBJ2-3,-,TGTGCCAGCGGTCCAGCTGGGCCAGGGTGGGATACGCAGTATTTT,CASGPAGPGWDTQYF
TRBV7-9,TRBD1,TRBJ2-5,once,TGTGCCAGCAGCTCGCCCCCGGGGACAGGGACACAAGAGACCCAGTACTTC,CASSSPPGTGTQETQYF
TRBV2,-,TRBJ2-3,-,TGTGCCAGCAGTTCGGAATATAGCACAGATACGCAGTATTTT,CASSSEYSTDTQYF
TRBV6-5,-,TRBJ2-1,-,TGTGCCAGCAGTCCGGGACGGGGGCTCAATGAGCAGTTCTTC,CASSPGRGLNEQFF
TRBV30,-,TRBJ2-7,-,TGTGCCTGGAGTGTCTTTCAGGGGCCCGACCCTTACGAGCAGTACTTC,CAWSVFQGPDPYEQYF
TRBV12-5,TRBD1,TRBJ1-1,-,TGTGCTAGTGGTTTGGGAGAAGACAGGGGTCTTACTGAAGCTTTCTTT,CASGLGEDRGLTEAFF
TRBV27,-,TRBJ2-2,-,TGTGCCAGCAGTTTGAGCCAGGGGAACACCGGGGAGCTGTTTTTT,CASSLSQGNTGELFF
TRBV3-1,-,TRBJ2-1,-,TGTGCCAGCAGCCAAGCGGGAGCGTCGGTCTATGAGCAGTTCTTC,CASSQAGASVYEQFF
TRBV4-1,-,TRBJ2-7,-,TGCGCCAGCAGCCAAGACTCGGCAGGGCAGATCTACGAGCAGTACTTC,CASSQDSAGQIYEQYF
TRBV29-1,-,TRBJ2-1,once,TGCAGCGTTGAAGATCTGGGCCGAATTGAGCAGTTCTTC,CSVEDLGRIEQFF
TRBV9,-,TRBJ2-2,-,TGTGCCAGCAGCCTACGGGACTGGGCGGGCACCGGGGAGCTGTTTTTT,CASSLRDWAGTGELFF
TRBV7-9,-,TRBJ1-1,-,TGTGCCAGCAGCTTTCAGGGTACAGCTTTCTTT,CASSFQGTAFF
TRBV7-9,-,TRBJ1-4,-,TGTGCCAGCAGCCAGATGGGTGAAAAACTGTTTTTT,CASSQMGEKLFF
TRBV12-3/TRBV12-4,-,TRBJ2-3,-,TGTGCCAGCAGTTTGTTCAGGGTTTTGGAAGATACGCAGTATTTT,CASSLFRVLEDTQYF
TRBV28,TRBD1,TRBJ2-7,-,TGTGCCAGCAGATTATTTAGACAGGGGGCTTACGAGCAGTACTTC,CASRLFRQGAYEQYF
TRBV29-1,-,TRBJ2-7,-,TGCAGCGTTGAAGAGGGGACTTACGAGCAGTACTTC,CSVEEGTYEQYF
TRBV3-1,-,TRBJ2-7,-,TGTGCCAGCAGCCAATATCTAGGGACCTACGAGCAGTACTTC,CASSQYLGTYEQYF